The rows below give T cell receptor beta chains drawn from one sample of a study of blood T cell repertoires in COVID-19. The method was immunoSEQ multiplex PCR; TCRdb's version includes in-frame clones alone and lacks a portion of them. In the table there are around 200,000 clones, 86% of which are singletons. Sequencing was carried out using PBMCs or T cells enriched from blood (not recorded which). Receptor source: a middle-aged man with acute COVID-19. The CDR3 runs from the conserved cysteine through the conserved F or W. A D gene is named only where the DNA matches it firmly. Where a row states a size, it is once, few, many or the class of an expanded clone; other rows omit it.

>-|TRBV5-8|TRBD1|TRBJ1-6
TGTGCCAGCAGCTTGAAGAGGACAGGCGGGTCACCCCTCCACTTT
CASSLKRTGGSPLHF
>-|TRBV5-1|-|TRBJ2-5
TGCGCCAGCAGCTTGGCCGGAGGGGAGGAGACCCAGTACTTC
CASSLAGGEETQYF
>-|TRBV9|TRBD1|TRBJ2-7
TGTGCCAGCAGCCTCGGACAGGTGTCCTACGAGCAGTACTTC
CASSLGQVSYEQYF
>-|TRBV6-4|TRBD2|TRBJ2-2
TGTGCCAGCAGCGCAGCGGGAGGGCCGGTAAACACCGGGGAGCTGTTTTTT
CASSAAGGPVNTGELFF
>-|TRBV18|-|TRBJ2-1
TGTGCCAGCGGGAGCGGCCAGAGCTCCTACAATGAGCAGTTCTTC
CASGSGQSSYNEQFF
>-|TRBV27|-|TRBJ1-6
TGTGCCAGCAGTTTCGGGGGATATAATTCACCCCTCCACTTT
CASSFGGYNSPLHF
>-|TRBV5-6|-|TRBJ2-7
TGTGCCAGCAGCTTGGCCCTGGAGGGCGAGCAGTACTTC
CASSLALEGEQYF
>few|TRBV3-1/TRBV3-2|-|TRBJ2-1
TGTGCCAGCAGCCAAATAAATGAGCAGTTCTTC
CASSQINEQFF
>-|TRBV28|TRBD2|TRBJ2-2
TGTGCCAGCAGGACATTCTCACTAGCGGTAAACACCGGGGAGCTGTTTTTT
CASRTFSLAVNTGELFF
>-|TRBV19|TRBD1|TRBJ2-4
TGTGCCACCTCCGGACAGGTGCCCGCGAGAGTCATTCAGTACTTC
CATSGQVPARVIQYF
>-|TRBV2|-|TRBJ2-5
TGTGCCAGCACCCCTTACAGACAAGAGACCCAGTACTTC
CASTPYRQETQYF
>-|TRBV6-5|TRBD2|TRBJ2-3
TGTGCCAGCAGCCTCAGGGCGGGAGCAGCAGATACGCAGTATTTT
CASSLRAGAADTQYF
>-|TRBV4-1|-|TRBJ2-2
TGCGCCAGCAGCCATGGGGGGGCGGGAGTTGAGGAGCTGTTTTTT
CASSHGGAGVEELFF